This TCR beta chain was found in a study of cytomegalovirus exposure and HLA in healthy donors. Study-level results: Near-uniform donor sequencing depth was presumed by presence/absence analyses. Generally TCR sequences proved uncommon, though certain public TCRs appeared in numerous donors. CMV serostatus stood as the only immune exposure information on hand.

The CDR3 has 16 amino acids. The trim removed 6 bases at V and 4 bases at J, leaving 8 bases unmatched. This clone was observed a handful of times. Its antigen is undetermined. PCR was performed using 60 Vbeta and 13 Jbeta primers. The protocol was immunoSEQ multiplex PCR, while the TCRdb copy is restricted to in-frame clones and leaves out a portion. This table has around 160,000 clones, about 75% appearing once. This chain connects TRBV23-1 to TRBJ2-1; 11 nucleotides agree with TRBD2. TRBV23-1 is filed as an ORF, its function uncertain. This sequence was found in a male donor in good health and CMV-seropositive. Sequenced: PBMCs. CDR3 coding DNA: TGCGCCAGCAGCCATTTAGCGGGGGGGGGATACAATGAGCAGTTCTTC. Protein product: CASSHLAGGGYNEQFF.